One sample yielded the 27 T cell receptor beta chains listed below, sequenced in a study of shared clonotypes between healthy human individuals. Profiled with immunoSEQ multiplex PCR; TCRdb holds only in-frame clones, not every one. The sample records just over 2,000,000 clones, 90% to 95% being singletons. The specimen was naive CD4+ T cells sorted from blood. Subset specified: CD45RA+ positively selected. These receptors all come from a man aged 18 to 29 in good health.

The chain uses TRBV29-1 and TRBJ1-5; D is perhaps TRBD1 (6 bases). CDR1 and CDR2 from the germline V gene are SQVTM and ANQGSEA. Trimming cost V 7 bases and J 4 bases, with 11 bases left between them. This CDR3 contains 12 residues. CDR3 DNA sequence: TGCAGCGCCTCCGGGACAAATCAGCCCCAGCATTTT. Protein: CSASGTNQPQHF.

A remark on this clone: The same CDR3 arises from other DNA sequences in this sample as well. The gene calls are TRBV7-8 and TRBJ2-2, with D possibly TRBD2 on 5 matching bases. This CDR3 comprises 15 residues. The V gene's germline CDR1 is SGHVS and CDR2 FQNEAQ. Deletions cut 0 bases from V and 4 bases from J, with 9 bases between. The CDR3 is CASSLAGVGTGELFF. CDR3 nucleotide sequence: TGTGCCAGCAGCTTAGCGGGAGTAGGCACCGGGGAGCTGTTTTTT. Full variable domain (remainder filled in from reference TRBV7-8 and TRBJ2-2): GAGVSQSPRYKVAKRGQDVALRCDPISGHVSLFWYQQALGQGPEFLTYFQNEAQLDKSGLPSDRFFAERPEGSVSTLKIQRTQQEDSAVYLCASSLAGVGTGELFFGEGSRLTVL.

This rearrangement joins TRBV7-9 to TRBJ2-5, with 7 bases matching TRBD1. The J segment lost 5 bases and the V segment lost 5 bases, leaving 8 bases of the junction unmatched. The CDR3 runs 14 residues. Germline V gene sequence: CDR1 SEHNR, CDR2 FQNEAQ (reference sequence). The CDR3 protein is CASSQGVPRETQYF. The CDR3 DNA reads as TGTGCCAGCAGCCAGGGGGTTCCCCGCGAGACCCAGTACTTC. Complete variable domain (other parts from reference TRBV7-9 and TRBJ2-5): DTGVSQNPRHKITKRGQNVTFRCDPISEHNRLYWYRQTLGQGPEFLTYFQNEAQLEKSRLLSDRFSAERPKGSFSTLEIQRTEQGDSAMYLCASSQGVPRETQYFGPGTRLLVL.

V and J are TRBV5-1 and TRBJ2-3, with 9 bases that match TRBD2. The CDR3 is 17 amino acids. The germline gives CDR1 SGHRS, CDR2 YFSETQ. The junction had 15 bases not matched to a gene; V was cut back by 4 bases and J by 6 bases. For the CDR3, the DNA is TGCGCCAGCAGCACCGGATTAGCGGGAGCACTCTCCGATACGCAGTATTTT. Its translation is CASSTGLAGALSDTQYF.

This chain uses TRBV6-4 with TRBJ2-1; D tentatively fits TRBD1 or TRBD2 (5 bases each). V was shortened by 9 bases and J by 0 bases, with 15 bases between the two germline ends. The CDR3 sequence is 15 residues long. The V gene's germline CDR1 is MRHNA and CDR2 SNTAGT. DNA of the CDR3: TGTGCCAGTGGACCGGGGCCCTCCTCCTACAATGAGCAGTTCTTC. It translates to CASGPGPSSYNEQFF.

V and J are TRBV6-5 and TRBJ2-5, with D perhaps TRBD2 (5 bases). In germline, CDR1 is MNHEY, CDR2 SVGAGI. The V end lost 0 bases, the J end lost 4 bases, and 6 bases lay between the germline ends. CDR3 length: 13 amino acids. The CDR3 DNA is TGTGCCAGCAGTTACTCGGCGGGAGAGACCCAGTACTTC. It yields the protein CASSYSAGETQYF.

The rearrangement uses TRBV5-8 and TRBJ1-1; TRBD1 is a possible D gene (6 bases). Germline-derived CDR1 and CDR2 are SGHTS and YDEGEE. V was clipped by 1 base and J by 4 bases, with 23 bases between them. The CDR3 spans 18 residues. CDR3 region: CASSLYILWEQGRTEAFF. The CDR3 DNA reads as TGTGCCAGCAGCTTGTACATTCTTTGGGAACAGGGTCGCACTGAAGCTTTCTTT. Together with reference TRBV5-8 and TRBJ1-1, the CDR3 gives the full variable domain: EAGVTQSPTHLIKTRGQQATLRCSPISGHTSVYWYQQALGLGLQFLLWYDEGEERNRGNFPPRFSGRQFPNYSSELNVNALELEDSALYLCASSLYILWEQGRTEAFFGQGTRLTVV.

The V and J genes are TRBV10-3 and TRBJ2-7; D possibly corresponds to TRBD1 (6 bases). From germline, CDR1 is ENHRY and CDR2 SYGVKD. V was clipped by 3 bases and J by 0 bases, with 12 bases between them. CDR3 length equals 15 residues. As DNA, the CDR3 is TGTGCCATCAGTGATAGGGACACCTCCTCCTACGAGCAGTACTTC. Encoded protein: CAISDRDTSSYEQYF.

The rearrangement links TRBV9 to TRBJ1-2; D is undetermined. Trimming pared 7 bases from V and 1 base from J, leaving 11 bases between. CDR1 SGDLS and CDR2 YYNGEE come from the germline V gene. The CDR3 is 13 amino acids. The CDR3 nucleotides read TGTGCCAGCGGCAGAGACATTAACTATGGCTACACCTTC. Translated, it gives CASGRDINYGYTF. The full variable domain, in which reference TRBV9 and TRBJ1-2 provide the parts outside the CDR3, is DSGVTQTPKHLITATGQRVTLRCSPRSGDLSVYWYQQSLDQGLQFLIQYYNGEERAKGNILERFSAQQFPDLHSELNLSSLELGDSALYFCASGRDINYGYTFGSGTRLTVV.

This clone was detected once. The chain recombines TRBV30 with TRBJ1-6; 7 nucleotides align to TRBD1. Germline lookup yields CDR1 GTSNPN and CDR2 SVGIG (reference sequence). This CDR3 contains 15 residues. The trim removed 4 bases at V and 13 bases at J, leaving 16 bases unmatched. The CDR3 DNA reads TGTGCCTGGACGTACCAGGGGGGGCCCAATGATCCCCTCCACTTT. It codes for CAWTYQGGPNDPLHF.

The gene calls are TRBV6-6 and TRBJ1-1; weak D call: TRBD1 (5 bases). The CDR3 has 15 residues. Germline values: CDR1 MNHNY, CDR2 SVGAGI (reference sequence). V was cut by 5 bases and J by 0 bases, with 13 bases left in between. CDR3 amino acids: CASSREGSMNTEAFF. CDR3 in DNA: TGTGCCAGCAGTCGAGAGGGGTCGATGAACACTGAAGCTTTCTTT.

The chain is built from TRBV11-2 and TRBJ2-2; possibly TRBD1 for D (5 bases). Germline V lookup: CDR1 SGHAT, CDR2 FQNNGV. This CDR3 comprises 15 residues. Trimming left V 0 bases short and J 3 bases short, with 8 bases between. In DNA, the CDR3 is TGTGCCAGCAGCTTAGAAGGGGCTCACACCGGGGAGCTGTTTTTT. Amino acids: CASSLEGAHTGELFF.

J is TRBJ2-2 and V is TRBV7-9; D possibly corresponds to TRBD2 (6 bases). Trimming shortened V by 7 bases and J by 1 base, and 19 bases separated the two germline ends. The CDR3 is 17 amino acids. Germline V CDR1 and CDR2: SEHNR, FQNEAQ (reference sequence). The CDR3 coding sequence is TGTGCCAGCACCAAAGTTACGGGAGACCGGAACACCGGGGAGCTGTTTTTT. Its translation is CASTKVTGDRNTGELFF.

As concerns this clone: This sample includes further DNA sequences coding for the same CDR3. The rearrangement uses TRBV4-3 and TRBJ2-1; TRBD1 agrees at 8 bases. The CDR3 length is 15 residues. Unmatched junction bases numbered 7, after V lost 1 base and J lost 8 bases. Germline lookup yields CDR1 LGHNA and CDR2 YSLEER. CDR3 DNA sequence: TGCGCCAGCAGCCAAGGGTTCCAGGGGGCTGATGAGCAGTTCTTC. Translated: CASSQGFQGADEQFF.

The sample holds one count of this clone. The chain links TRBV6-5 to TRBJ2-7, with D perhaps assigned TRBD1 or TRBD2 (5 bases each). Germline-derived CDR1 and CDR2 are MNHEY and SVGAGI. The germline V and J ends were trimmed by 2 bases and 3 bases, with 14 bases remaining between them. The CDR3 length is 15 residues. The CDR3 DNA reads as TGTGCCAGCAGTTACCTCGGGACGGCGGACTACGAGCAGTACTTC. Amino acids: CASSYLGTADYEQYF.

The chain is built from TRBV19 and TRBJ2-3; TRBD2 might be the D (6 bases). CDR3 size: 16 residues. Germline values: CDR1 LNHDA, CDR2 SQIVND (reference sequence). Trimming cost V 4 bases and J 0 bases, with 14 bases left between them. CDR3 region: CASSNWEATSTDTQYF. DNA of the CDR3: TGTGCCAGTAGTAACTGGGAGGCTACTAGCACAGATACGCAGTATTTT.

The gene calls are TRBV6-1 and TRBJ2-1, with D unresolved. The V gene's germline CDR1 is MNHNS and CDR2 SASEGT. This CDR3 has 12 amino acids. The germline V and J ends were trimmed by 6 bases and 6 bases, with 9 bases remaining between them. CDR3 protein: CASSSRINEQFF. For the CDR3, the DNA is TGTGCCAGCAGCAGTAGAATCAATGAGCAGTTCTTC.

The CDR3 loop reads CASSYLRVSGNTEAFF. In DNA form, the CDR3 reads TGTGCCAGCAGTTACTTGAGAGTTTCAGGGAACACTGAAGCTTTCTTT. The rearrangement links TRBV6-5 to TRBJ1-1; D is undetermined. Germline values: CDR1 MNHEY, CDR2 SVGAGI. The CDR3 extends over 16 amino acids. V was trimmed by 1 base and J by 1 base, leaving 13 bases between them.

Note on this clone: Other nucleotide sequences from this sample produce the same CDR3. The chain combines TRBV9 with TRBJ1-3; no firm D call. This CDR3 region has 12 residues. V was clipped by 2 bases and J by 7 bases, with 7 bases between them. Looked up from germline, CDR1 is SGDLS and CDR2 is YYNGEE. CDR3 loop: CASSVGENTIYF. In DNA form, the CDR3 reads TGTGCCAGCAGCGTTGGTGAGAACACCATATATTTT.

Points on this clone: Different DNA sequences within this sample yield the same CDR3. The chain uses TRBV30 and TRBJ1-5; D remains ambiguous. The CDR3 length is 13 residues. CDR1 is GTSNPN and CDR2 is SVGIG in the germline V gene (reference sequence). V lost 2 bases, J lost 0 bases, and 5 bases lay in between. The CDR3 coding sequence is TGTGCCTGGAGTCCTAATAGCAATCAGCCCCAGCATTTT. Encoded protein: CAWSPNSNQPQHF.

The chain recombines TRBV10-3 with TRBJ2-7; no clear D gene. CDR3 size: 18 residues. Germline V gives CDR1 ENHRY, CDR2 SYGVKD. Trimming took off 0 bases at V and 4 bases at J, with 22 bases between the two ends. The CDR3 DNA follows: TGTGCCATCAGTGAGTCTGTCTTAAGTGGGGAAAACCCTTACGAGCAGTACTTC. Residues: CAISESVLSGENPYEQYF.

The CDR3 here is CASSLREGQGEQYF. CDR3 sequence (DNA): TGTGCCAGCTCTCTCAGGGAAGGGCAAGGCGAGCAGTACTTC. The genes are TRBV6-5 and TRBJ2-7, with D tentatively TRBD1 (5 bases). This CDR3 spans 14 amino acids. Trimming pared 8 bases from V and 6 bases from J, leaving 20 bases between. Germline V CDR1 and CDR2: MNHEY, SVGAGI.

The V call is TRBV6-5, the J call TRBJ1-1, with D possibly being TRBD1 (6 bases). The CDR3 runs to 15 residues. Germline CDR1 is MNHEY and CDR2 is SVGAGI. Between the trimmed V and J ends, which lost 4 bases and 3 bases, there was a span of 15 bases. CDR3 protein: CASSSPSGGYTEAFF. CDR3 bases: TGTGCCAGCAGTTCCCCCTCTGGGGGCTACACTGAAGCTTTCTTT.

About this clone: This same CDR3 is encoded by further DNA sequences in the sample. The chain links TRBV5-6 to TRBJ2-3; D unclear. The CDR3 has 13 residues. V was cut by 2 bases and J by 0 bases, with 4 bases left in between. Germline V CDR1 and CDR2: SGHDT, YYEEEE. The CDR3 loop is CASSLTSTDTQYF. The CDR3 DNA reads TGTGCCAGCAGCTTAACCAGCACAGATACGCAGTATTTT.

CDR3 nucleotides: TGTGCCAGCTCACCCGAGAGTAGCTCCTACAATGAGCAGTTCTTC. It yields the protein CASSPESSSYNEQFF. The chain carries TRBV18 and TRBJ2-1; no clear D gene. This CDR3 has 15 residues. V was clipped by 3 bases and J by 0 bases, with 9 bases between them. The germline V gene encodes CDR1 KGHSH and CDR2 LQKENI. The whole variable domain, remainder taken from reference TRBV18 and TRBJ2-1, is NAGVMQNPRHLVRRRGQEARLRCSPMKGHSHVYWYRQLPEEGLKFMVYLQKENIIDESGMPKERFSAEFPKEGPSILRIQQVVRGDSAAYFCASSPESSSYNEQFFGPGTRLTVL.

The chain has TRBV25-1 and TRBJ1-4; a possible D gene is TRBD1 (6 bases). The germline gives CDR1 MGHDK, CDR2 SYGVNS. V was clipped by 2 bases and J by 8 bases, with 15 bases between them. The CDR3 contains 15 residues. CDR3 region: CASSEGTLGWEKLFF. The DNA for the CDR3 is TGTGCCAGCAGTGAAGGGACATTGGGTTGGGAAAAACTGTTTTTT.

This clone was observed once. V gene TRBV6-4 combines with J gene TRBJ2-2, with 10 bases aligning to TRBD2. Looked up from germline, CDR1 is MRHNA and CDR2 is SNTAGT. V shed 1 base and J 5 bases; nucleotides not matched to a gene: 4. The CDR3 runs to 16 residues. The CDR3 spells CASSDFSGGRTGELFF. DNA for the CDR3: TGTGCCAGCAGTGACTTTAGCGGGGGGCGTACCGGGGAGCTGTTTTTT.